This TCR beta chain emerged from a study of beta chain features in type 1 diabetes. Study overall: No age, gender or cell yield differences were seen between patients and healthy donors. Study observations and caveats: The study found moderately but significantly shorter TCRB CDR3s in all four CD4+ subsets of Type 1 diabetes patients. In type 1 diabetes patients, VDJ junctions had fewer insertions; deletions at these junctions were more frequent.

V gave up 5 bases and J gave up 6 bases; unmatched junction bases: 8. Germline V gene lookup returns CDR1 SGHAT and CDR2 FQNNGV. The CDR3 is 14 amino acids. Every isolated RNA sample was fully reverse transcribed, so sequencing captured expressed TCRB transcripts. Using immunoSEQ multiplex PCR, the repertoire was profiled, and TCRdb retains in-frame clones only, with some absent. This table has 200,000 to 300,000 clones, less than 35% appearing once. Comments on this clone: Its specificity is not known.

The receptor was isolated from a man aged 25-45 years in good health. The gene calls are TRBV11-2 and TRBJ2-3, with 7 bases that match TRBD1. Sequencing was performed on central memory CD4+ T cells from blood. The DNA for the CDR3 is TGTGCCAGCAGCGACGACAGGGCTGGTGATACGCAGTATTTT. It codes for CASSDDRAGDTQYF.